This is a list of T cell receptor beta chains from one sample in a study of CD8 T cells in ankylosing spondylitis. TCRdb reprocessed the 5' RACE reads with MiXCR, giving one entry per CDR3 protein. The sample contains 69,000 or so distinct CDR3 sequences, less than 6% of which appear only once. The sample taken for sequencing was blood, either unsorted or a sorted T cell fraction (not recorded which). These receptors came from a male donor with ankylosing spondylitis or in good health (not recorded which). The CDR3 runs from the conserved cysteine through the conserved F or W. The order of the fields is CDR3 protein, CDR3 DNA, V gene, D gene, CDR3 length, clone size, J gene. The D gene is left open where the match is weak. The size entry is marked missing in some rows and otherwise reads once, few, many or a size class.

CASSIGAASQPQHF | TGTGCCAGTAGTATAGGGGCAGCAAGTCAGCCCCAGCATTTT | TRBV19 | NA | 14 | many | TRBJ1-5
CASSQDGEQPQHF | TGCGCCAGCAGCCAAGATGGGGAGCAGCCCCAGCATTTT | TRBV4-3 | NA | 13 | many | TRBJ1-5
CSAWGTQPEAFF | TGCAGTGCCTGGGGGACACAACCTGAAGCTTTCTTT | TRBV20-1 | NA | 12 | many | TRBJ1-1
CSARDGLNEKLFF | TGCAGTGCTAGAGACGGACTTAATGAAAAACTGTTTTTT | TRBV20-1 | NA | 13 | many | TRBJ1-4
CASSPPGTGELFF | TGTGCCAGCAGTCCCCCCGGCACCGGGGAGCTGTTTTTT | TRBV28 | NA | 13 | many | TRBJ2-2
CASRLTGNDEQFF | TGTGCCAGCAGGCTGACAGGGAACGATGAGCAGTTCTTC | TRBV6-2/TRBV6-3 | TRBD1 | 13 | many | TRBJ2-1
CASIIRTGEGDTIYF | TGTGCCAGCATCATTCGGACAGGAGAAGGGGACACCATATATTTT | TRBV12-3/TRBV12-4 | TRBD1 | 15 | many | TRBJ1-3
CSASRTGTANTGELFF | TGCAGTGCTAGTAGAACCGGGACAGCGAACACCGGGGAGCTGTTTTTT | TRBV20-1 | TRBD1 | 16 | many | TRBJ2-2
CASSRLGDNEQFF | TGTGCCAGCAGTAGGTTAGGGGATAATGAGCAGTTCTTC | TRBV2 | NA | 13 | many | TRBJ2-1
CASTRRQGNTEAFF | TGTGCCAGCACCCGTCGACAGGGTAACACTGAAGCTTTCTTT | TRBV7-7 | TRBD1 | 14 | many | TRBJ1-1
CASSLIGTEDQPQHF | TGTGCCAGCAGCTTGATAGGGACAGAAGATCAGCCCCAGCATTTT | TRBV5-5 | TRBD1 | 15 | many | TRBJ1-5
CASSLSTADTQYF | TGCGCCAGCAGCCTATCGACGGCAGATACGCAGTATTTT | TRBV4-3 | NA | 13 | few | TRBJ2-3
CAISDMSNYGYTF | TGTGCCATCAGTGATATGTCAAACTATGGCTACACCTTC | TRBV10-3 | NA | 13 | many | TRBJ1-2
CASRPSGDTQYF | TGTGCCAGCAGACCCTCGGGGGATACGCAGTATTTT | TRBV7-2 | NA | 12 | NA | TRBJ2-3
CSAVTTGEPQHF | TGCAGTGCTGTTACGACAGGGGAGCCCCAGCATTTT | TRBV20-1 | TRBD1 | 12 | many | TRBJ1-5
CASTTSLSYEQYF | TGTGCCAGCACGACCAGCCTCTCCTACGAGCAGTACTTC | TRBV18 | NA | 13 | many | TRBJ2-7
CASSPRSAMGETQYF | TGTGCCAGCAGCCCCCGAAGTGCAATGGGAGAGACCCAGTACTTC | TRBV7-2 | NA | 15 | few | TRBJ2-5
CASARDAGGEKLFF | TGTGCCAGCGCGAGGGACGCGGGGGGAGAAAAACTGTTTTTT | TRBV7-9 | NA | 14 | few | TRBJ1-4
CASKGELSANYGYTF | TGTGCCAGCAAGGGGGAGCTTTCCGCAAACTATGGCTACACCTTC | TRBV4-2 | NA | 15 | many | TRBJ1-2
CASGRNPGQGNYGYTF | TGTGCCAGCGGACGAAACCCGGGACAGGGAAACTATGGCTACACCTTC | TRBV6-1 | TRBD1 | 16 | many | TRBJ1-2
CASNRQGHYEQYF | TGTGCCAGCAACCGACAGGGCCATTACGAGCAGTACTTC | TRBV28 | TRBD1 | 13 | few | TRBJ2-7
CASSVGTGWSEQYF | TGTGCCAGCAGCGTAGGAACAGGGTGGTCCGAGCAGTACTTC | TRBV9 | NA | 14 | many | TRBJ2-7
CASSTPWGEGSNQPQHF | TGTGCCAGCAGTACCCCCTGGGGGGAAGGGAGCAATCAGCCCCAGCATTTT | TRBV28 | NA | 17 | many | TRBJ1-5
CASSLGREPQHF | TGTGCCAGCAGTTTGGGGAGGGAGCCCCAGCATTTT | TRBV12-3/TRBV12-4 | NA | 12 | many | TRBJ1-5
CASSHRGSYEQYF | TGTGCCAGCAGCCATAGGGGATCCTACGAGCAGTACTTC | TRBV3-1 | NA | 13 | many | TRBJ2-7
CASSFRTGGNTGELFF | TGTGCCAGCAGCTTTAGGACAGGCGGGAACACCGGGGAGCTGTTTTTT | TRBV11-3 | TRBD1 | 16 | many | TRBJ2-2
CASSTGTSPDTQYF | TGTGCCAGCAGCACAGGGACTAGCCCAGATACGCAGTATTTT | TRBV7-2 | TRBD2 | 14 | NA | TRBJ2-3
CASSPDRGYEQYF | TGTGCCAGCAGCCCCGACAGGGGGTACGAGCAGTACTTC | TRBV7-2 | TRBD1 | 13 | NA | TRBJ2-7
CSARGVDSTRAGELFF | TGCAGTGCTAGGGGGGTCGACTCCACGAGGGCCGGGGAGCTGTTTTTT | TRBV20-1 | NA | 16 | NA | TRBJ2-2
CASSLESGQGYYEQYF | TGTGCCAGCAGCTTAGAGTCAGGACAGGGCTACTACGAGCAGTACTTC | TRBV11-2 | TRBD1 | 16 | many | TRBJ2-7
CASSQGQAVTMLAKNIQYF | TGCGCCAGCAGCCAAGGACAGGCGGTTACGATGCTAGCCAAAAACATTCAGTACTTC | TRBV4-1 | NA | 19 | many | TRBJ2-4
CAISETSQSSYNEQFF | TGTGCCATCAGTGAAACTAGCCAGAGCTCCTACAATGAGCAGTTCTTC | TRBV10-3 | NA | 16 | many | TRBJ2-1
CAISENTQQGTEQFF | TGTGCCATCAGTGAAAATACTCAACAGGGGACTGAGCAGTTCTTC | TRBV10-3 | TRBD1 | 15 | many | TRBJ2-1
CASSLGTPPDEQFF | TGTGCCAGCAGCTTAGGGACGCCACCGGATGAGCAGTTCTTC | TRBV7-6 | NA | 14 | NA | TRBJ2-1
CASSMNRGDKNIQYF | TGTGCCAGCAGTATGAACAGGGGTGACAAAAACATTCAGTACTTC | TRBV27 | TRBD1 | 15 | many | TRBJ2-4
CATLSKGSTNTEAFF | TGTGCCACCCTGTCGAAGGGGTCGACCAACACTGAAGCTTTCTTT | TRBV7-9 | NA | 15 | many | TRBJ1-1
CASRKQAGGTDTQYF | TGTGCCAGCAGAAAACAGGCGGGGGGCACAGATACGCAGTATTTT | TRBV27 | TRBD2 | 15 | many | TRBJ2-3
CASSPSPSGVTGELFF | TGCGCCAGCAGCCCCTCTCCTAGCGGGGTTACCGGGGAGCTGTTTTTT | TRBV4-1 | TRBD2 | 16 | many | TRBJ2-2
CASSPPTGTGTAFF | TGCGCCAGCAGCCCTCCCACCGGGACAGGGACAGCTTTCTTT | TRBV5-1 | TRBD1 | 14 | many | TRBJ1-1
CSARDASGQANYGYTF | TGCAGTGCTAGAGACGCCTCGGGACAGGCTAACTATGGCTACACCTTC | TRBV20-1 | TRBD1 | 16 | many | TRBJ1-2
CTTPGGAYNEQFF | TGCACCACACCTGGGGGGGCCTACAATGAGCAGTTCTTC | TRBV29-1 | TRBD2 | 13 | many | TRBJ2-1
CASSRTTSGLGETQYF | TGTGCCAGCAGCCGAACGACTAGCGGGCTAGGCGAGACCCAGTACTTC | TRBV6-2/TRBV6-3 | TRBD2 | 16 | many | TRBJ2-5
CASSQGPGTGIYGYTF | TGTGCCAGCAGCCAAGGGCCCGGGACAGGGATCTATGGCTACACCTTC | TRBV3-1 | TRBD1 | 16 | many | TRBJ1-2
CASASRQGALGANVLTF | TGTGCCAGCGCCTCGAGGCAGGGGGCGCTTGGGGCCAACGTCCTGACTTTC | TRBV5-4 | TRBD1 | 17 | many | TRBJ2-6
CASKGPKNTEAFF | TGTGCCAGCAAAGGCCCGAAGAACACTGAAGCTTTCTTT | TRBV28 | NA | 13 | many | TRBJ1-1
CASSLKTGTHLSGYTF | TGTGCCAGCAGCCTTAAGACAGGGACTCATTTAAGTGGCTACACCTTC | TRBV12-3/TRBV12-4 | TRBD1 | 16 | many | TRBJ1-2
CATGRLTGDNEQFF | TGTGCCACCGGGAGGCTAACGGGGGACAACGAGCAGTTCTTC | TRBV24-1 | NA | 14 | NA | TRBJ2-1
CASSDPSAAGGRDTQYF | TGTGCCAGCAGTGACCCATCCGCGGCGGGGGGGCGAGATACGCAGTATTTT | TRBV6-4 | TRBD2 | 17 | many | TRBJ2-3
CASTPVLGPTSTDTQYF | TGTGCCAGCACTCCTGTCCTGGGACCCACTAGCACAGATACACAGTATTTT | TRBV28 | NA | 17 | NA | TRBJ2-3
CASSVAPGQYEQYF | TGTGCCAGCAGCGTAGCCCCGGGACAATACGAGCAGTACTTC | TRBV9 | NA | 14 | many | TRBJ2-7
CAWSVPGMNTEAFF | TGTGCCTGGAGTGTTCCAGGGATGAACACTGAAGCTTTCTTT | TRBV30 | NA | 14 | many | TRBJ1-1
CSARGDLNNSPLHF | TGCAGTGCTAGGGGAGACTTGAATAATTCACCCCTCCACTTT | TRBV20-1 | NA | 14 | many | TRBJ1-6
CASSSGLYEQYF | TGTGCCAGCAGCTCAGGTCTCTACGAGCAGTACTTC | TRBV7-9 | NA | 12 | many | TRBJ2-7
CASSLELGDQPQHF | TGCGCCAGCAGCTTGGAGCTGGGGGACCAGCCCCAGCATTTT | TRBV5-1 | NA | 14 | NA | TRBJ1-5
CASSYIGYEQYF | TGTGCCAGCAGTTACATCGGTTACGAGCAGTACTTC | TRBV6-6 | NA | 12 | many | TRBJ2-7
CATSRVTGGYNEQFF | TGTGCCACCAGCAGAGTTACAGGGGGTTACAATGAGCAGTTCTTC | TRBV15 | TRBD1 | 15 | many | TRBJ2-1
CAISSDTEAFF | TGTGCCATCAGCAGCGACACTGAAGCTTTCTTT | TRBV10-3 | NA | 11 | many | TRBJ1-1
CSANGGGETQYF | TGCAGTGCTAACGGGGGGGGTGAGACCCAGTACTTC | TRBV20-1 | TRBD2 | 12 | NA | TRBJ2-5
CSARRTGLATTGELFF | TGCAGTGCTAGGAGGACAGGACTAGCGACCACCGGGGAGCTGTTTTTT | TRBV20-1 | TRBD2 | 16 | many | TRBJ2-2